The 9 T cell receptor beta chains presented below share a single source sample, sequenced in a study of blood T cell repertoires in COVID-19. Sequencing used immunoSEQ multiplex PCR; TCRdb keeps in-frame clones, though not all of them. The sample includes about 68,000 clones, approximately 85% seen only once; the top ten take roughly 25%. Sequences were obtained from peripheral blood. These receptors came from a man aged 50-59 years with acute or convalescent COVID-19.

This clone was seen a few times. The chain is built from TRBV18 and TRBJ1-2; D possibly corresponds to TRBD1 (6 bases). Trimming shortened V by 2 bases and J by 9 bases, and 13 bases separated the two germline ends. Looked up from germline, CDR1 is KGHSH and CDR2 is LQKENI. This CDR3 has 13 amino acids. The CDR3 DNA reads TGTGCCAGCTCACCAGAGGACAGACACAGCTACACCTTC. Amino acid sequence: CASSPEDRHSYTF.

The V and J genes are TRBV24-1 and TRBJ2-3, with 9 bases that match TRBD1. The CDR3 consists of 15 residues. Per the germline V gene, CDR1 is KGHDR and CDR2 is SFDVKD. The V and J ends lost 7 bases and 4 bases, in that order; junction bases with no gene match: 8. CDR3 bases: TGTGCCACCAGGGGGACAGGGAGGTTCGCAGATACGCAGTATTTT. Its protein product is CATRGTGRFADTQYF.

For the CDR3, the DNA is TGCAGCGCCTCAAGAAACAGCCAAGAGACCCAGTACTTC. This translates into CSASRNSQETQYF. This sequence joins TRBV29-1 and TRBJ2-5, with unresolved D. Germline-derived CDR1 and CDR2 are SQVTM and ANQGSEA. The CDR3 spans 13 residues. Trimming took off 7 bases at V and 1 base at J, with 13 bases between the two ends.

CDR3 bases: TGTGCCTGGAGCCCCGGGACTAGTGGGAATGAGCAGTTCTTC. It specifies CAWSPGTSGNEQFF. V and J are TRBV30 and TRBJ2-1, with 8 bases fitting TRBD2. The V segment lost 3 bases and the J segment 7 bases; nucleotides outside the gene matches: 8. Germline V lookup: CDR1 GTSNPN, CDR2 SVGIG (reference sequence). The CDR3 length is 14 residues. Full variable domain (outside the CDR3, taken from reference TRBV30 and TRBJ2-1): SQTIHQWPATLVQPVGSPLSLECTVEGTSNPNLYWYRQAAGRGLQLLFYSVGIGQISSEVPQNLSASRPQDRQFILSSKKLLLSDSGFYLCAWSPGTSGNEQFFGPGTRLTVL.

J is TRBJ2-1 and V is TRBV10-3; 14 positions agree with TRBD2. The CDR3 consists of 14 residues. Germline CDR1 reads ENHRY; CDR2 reads SYGVKD. V dropped 6 bases and J dropped 9; count of bases not matched to a gene: 4. The chain's CDR3 is CAIRGTSGGFEQFF. The CDR3 region has the DNA TGTGCCATCAGAGGGACTAGCGGGGGTTTTGAGCAGTTCTTC.

This chain joins TRBV5-1 and TRBJ1-2; a weak D match, TRBD1 (6 bases). The CDR3 is 16 residues long. Germline loops: CDR1 SGHRS, CDR2 YFSETQ. Trimming removed 1 base at V and 0 bases at J, with 13 bases between. CDR3 amino acids: CASSLRVQGSNYGYTF. DNA for the CDR3: TGCGCCAGCAGCTTGAGGGTCCAGGGGTCTAACTATGGCTACACCTTC.

This sequence joins TRBV30 and TRBJ2-5; 7 nucleotides align to TRBD1. The V segment lost 1 base and the J segment 1 base; nucleotides outside the gene matches: 0. This CDR3 spans 13 amino acids. CDR1 is GTSNPN and CDR2 is SVGIG in the germline V gene (reference sequence). The CDR3: CAWSGQGQETQYF. CDR3 in DNA: TGTGCCTGGAGTGGACAGGGCCAAGAGACCCAGTACTTC. Variable domain in full (rest from reference TRBV30 and TRBJ2-5): SQTIHQWPATLVQPVGSPLSLECTVEGTSNPNLYWYRQAAGRGLQLLFYSVGIGQISSEVPQNLSASRPQDRQFILSSKKLLLSDSGFYLCAWSGQGQETQYFGPGTRLLVL.

The chain recombines TRBV6-5 with TRBJ2-7, with a tentative D call TRBD1 (5 bases). V was clipped by 0 bases and J by 6 bases, with 12 bases between them. The germline gives CDR1 MNHEY, CDR2 SVGAGI. The CDR3 has 14 residues. CDR3 in DNA: TGTGCCAGCAGTTACTCGGCAGGGCAGAGCGAGCAGTACGTC. It codes for CASSYSAGQSEQYV.

This chain connects TRBV6-5 to TRBJ1-5; 9 bases agree with TRBD1. J gave up 6 bases and V 5 bases, and 8 bases lay outside the gene matches. CDR3 length: 15 amino acids. Germline V gives CDR1 MNHEY, CDR2 SVGAGI. The CDR3 protein is CASSLSGTGSQPQHF. The CDR3 DNA reads as TGTGCCAGCAGTCTCTCCGGGACAGGGAGTCAGCCCCAGCATTTT.